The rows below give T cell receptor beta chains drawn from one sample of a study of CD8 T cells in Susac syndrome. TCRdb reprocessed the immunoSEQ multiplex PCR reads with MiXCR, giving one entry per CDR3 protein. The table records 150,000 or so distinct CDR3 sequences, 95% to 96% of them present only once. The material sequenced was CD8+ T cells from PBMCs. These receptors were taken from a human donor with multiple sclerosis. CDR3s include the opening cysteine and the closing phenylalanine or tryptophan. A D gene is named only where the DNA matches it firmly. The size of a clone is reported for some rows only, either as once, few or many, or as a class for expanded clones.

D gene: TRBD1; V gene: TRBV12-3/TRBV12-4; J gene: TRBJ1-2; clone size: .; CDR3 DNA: TGTGCCAGCAGTCCACCGCAGGGGGGCTATGGCTACACCTTC; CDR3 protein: CASSPPQGGYGYTF
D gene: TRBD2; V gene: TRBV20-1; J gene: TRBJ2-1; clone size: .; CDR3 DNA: TGCAGTGCTAGAGCCGGCGGGGGGTTCTACAATGAGCAGTTCTTC; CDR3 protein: CSARAGGGFYNEQFF
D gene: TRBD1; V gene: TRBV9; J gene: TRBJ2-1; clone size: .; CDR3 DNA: TGTGCCAGCAGCCCCCACTCCCGGGACAGGGGTGATGAGCAGTTCTTC; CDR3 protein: CASSPHSRDRGDEQFF
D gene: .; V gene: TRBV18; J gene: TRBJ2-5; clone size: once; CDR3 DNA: TGTGCCAGCTCAGATTTTCCGAGGGGAGAGACCCAGTACTTC; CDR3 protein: CASSDFPRGETQYF
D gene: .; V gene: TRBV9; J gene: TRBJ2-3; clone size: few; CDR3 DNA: TGTGCCAGCAGCGCCACAGATACGCAGTATTTT; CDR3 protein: CASSATDTQYF
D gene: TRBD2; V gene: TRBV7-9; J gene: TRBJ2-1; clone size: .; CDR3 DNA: TGTGCCAGCAGCTCTCTCCGGACTAGCGGGGAGAGCTCCTACAATGAGCAGTTCTTC; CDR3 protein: CASSSLRTSGESSYNEQFF
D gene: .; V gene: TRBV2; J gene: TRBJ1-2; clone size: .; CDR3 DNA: TGTGCCAGCCAAATGGGGCAGGGCTATGGCTACACCTTC; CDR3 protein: CASQMGQGYGYTF
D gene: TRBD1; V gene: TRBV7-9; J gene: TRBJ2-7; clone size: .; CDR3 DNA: TGTGCCAGCAGCCTAACAGGGGCCTACGAGCAGTACTTC; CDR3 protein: CASSLTGAYEQYF
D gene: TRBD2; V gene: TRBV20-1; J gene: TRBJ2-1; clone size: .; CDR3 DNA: TGCAGTGCTAGAGAGGTCGGCGGGGGCTACAATGAGCAGTTCTTC; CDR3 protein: CSAREVGGGYNEQFF
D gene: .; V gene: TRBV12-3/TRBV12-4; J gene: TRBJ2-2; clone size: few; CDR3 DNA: TGTGCCAGTAGGGTGACCGGGGAGCTGTTTTTT; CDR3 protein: CASRVTGELFF
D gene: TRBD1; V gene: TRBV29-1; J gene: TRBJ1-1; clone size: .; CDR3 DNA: TGCAGCGGATACAGGGGATTGGGAACTTTCTTT; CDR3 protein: CSGYRGLGTFF
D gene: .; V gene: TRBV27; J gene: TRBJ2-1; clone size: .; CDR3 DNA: TGTGCCAGCAGATACGGGAGCCCGGGCAATGAGCAGTTCTTC; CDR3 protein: CASRYGSPGNEQFF
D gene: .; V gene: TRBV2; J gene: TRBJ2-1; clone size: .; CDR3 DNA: TGTGCCAGCGAAGGTGAGCAGTTCTTC; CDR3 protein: CASEGEQFF
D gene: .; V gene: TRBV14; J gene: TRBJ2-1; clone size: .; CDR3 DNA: TGTGCCAGCAGTCACCTATCGAGTAGCGTCGACAATGAGCAGTTCTTC; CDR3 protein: CASSHLSSSVDNEQFF
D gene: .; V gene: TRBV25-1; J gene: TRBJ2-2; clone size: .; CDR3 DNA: TGTGCCAGCAGAGCTACCGGGGAGCTGTTTTTT; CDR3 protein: CASRATGELFF
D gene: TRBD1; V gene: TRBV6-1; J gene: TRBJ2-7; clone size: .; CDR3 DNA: TGTGCCAGCAGGGATTGGACAGGAATCCCCGAGCAGTACTTC; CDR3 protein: CASRDWTGIPEQYF
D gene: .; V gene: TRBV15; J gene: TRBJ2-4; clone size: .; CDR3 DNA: TGTGCCACCCAAATCGGGCAGGGCAAAAACATTCAGTACTTC; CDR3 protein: CATQIGQGKNIQYF
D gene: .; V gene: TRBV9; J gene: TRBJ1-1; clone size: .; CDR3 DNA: TGTGCCAGCAGCCGGGGGGGCGCCCCTGAAGCTTTCTTT; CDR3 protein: CASSRGGAPEAFF
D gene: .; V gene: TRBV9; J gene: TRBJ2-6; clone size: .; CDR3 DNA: TGTGCCAGCAGCGACTCACAGAGCTCTGGGGCCAACGTCCTGACTTTC; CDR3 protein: CASSDSQSSGANVLTF
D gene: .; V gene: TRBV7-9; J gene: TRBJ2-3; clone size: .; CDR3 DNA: TGTGCCAGCACCTCGAACGCCCCACTACCGGGATTTAGCACAGATACGCAGTATTTT; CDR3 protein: CASTSNAPLPGFSTDTQYF
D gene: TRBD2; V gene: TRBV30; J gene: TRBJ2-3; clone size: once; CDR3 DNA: TGTGTGGCTAGCGGGGGTCAGGCAGATACGCAGTATTTT; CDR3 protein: CVASGGQADTQYF
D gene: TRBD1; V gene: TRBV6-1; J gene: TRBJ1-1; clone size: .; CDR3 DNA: TGTGCCAGCAGTGAAGGACAGGGATTCGCTGAAGCTTTCTTT; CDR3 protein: CASSEGQGFAEAFF
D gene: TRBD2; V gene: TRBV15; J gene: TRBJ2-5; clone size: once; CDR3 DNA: TGTGCCACCAGCAGGCCCGGGACTAGCGAGGAGACCCAGTACTTC; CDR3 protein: CATSRPGTSEETQYF
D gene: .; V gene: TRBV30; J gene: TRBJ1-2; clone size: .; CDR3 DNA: TGTGCCTGGAGTGTGGACACGCCGAACTATGGCTACACCTTC; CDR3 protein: CAWSVDTPNYGYTF
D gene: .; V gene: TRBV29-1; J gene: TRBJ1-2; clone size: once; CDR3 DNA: TGCAGCGTTCGTGGGGAATCGCCTGGCTACACCTTC; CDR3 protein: CSVRGESPGYTF
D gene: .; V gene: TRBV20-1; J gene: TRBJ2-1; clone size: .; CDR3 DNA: TGCAGTGCTAGAGAGGACAATGAGCAGTTCTTC; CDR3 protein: CSAREDNEQFF
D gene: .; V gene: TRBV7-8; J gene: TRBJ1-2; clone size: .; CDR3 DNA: TGTGCCAGCAGCTTAGATCGGCAGGGCCCTATGGGCTATGGCTACACCTTC; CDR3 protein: CASSLDRQGPMGYGYTF
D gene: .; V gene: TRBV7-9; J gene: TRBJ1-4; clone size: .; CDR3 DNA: TGTGCCAGCAGCTTCGGGGAGGATGAAAAACTGTTTTTT; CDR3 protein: CASSFGEDEKLFF